This TCR beta chain was sequenced during a study of T cell changes during pregnancy in multiple sclerosis. Data came from immunoSEQ multiplex PCR; TCRdb stores just in-frame clones and leaves some out. The sample holds 30,000 to 45,000 clones, roughly 91% seen once. The CDR3 totals 16 residues. Trimming at V came to 0 bases and at J to 5 bases, leaving 8 bases not matched to a gene. The V gene's germline CDR1 is LGHNA and CDR2 YNFKEQ. V is TRBV4-2 and J is TRBJ2-3; 7 bases are a match to TRBD2. This specimen consisted of CD4+ T cells from peripheral blood mononuclear cells, obtained in the second trimester of pregnancy. This clonotype originated in a female donor in good health, enrolled as a control in a pregnancy study. CDR3 sequence reads: CASSQESGSGVDTQYF. Here the CDR3 DNA reads TGTGCCAGCAGCCAAGAATCTGGCAGCGGGGTAGATACGCAGTATTTT.